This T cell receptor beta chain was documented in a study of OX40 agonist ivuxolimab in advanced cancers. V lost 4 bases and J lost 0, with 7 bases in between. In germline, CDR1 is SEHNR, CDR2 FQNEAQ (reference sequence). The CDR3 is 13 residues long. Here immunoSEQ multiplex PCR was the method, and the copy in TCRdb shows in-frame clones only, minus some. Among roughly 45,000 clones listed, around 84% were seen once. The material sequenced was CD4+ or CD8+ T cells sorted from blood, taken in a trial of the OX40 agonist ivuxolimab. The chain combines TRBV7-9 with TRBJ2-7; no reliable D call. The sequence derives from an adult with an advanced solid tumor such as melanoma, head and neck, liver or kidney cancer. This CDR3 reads CASSSSNSYEQYF. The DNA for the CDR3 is TGTGCCAGCAGCTCGAGCAACTCCTACGAGCAGTACTTC.